The 17 T cell receptor beta chains listed next were all sequenced from one sample in a study of blood T cell repertoires in COVID-19. Libraries were prepared by immunoSEQ multiplex PCR; TCRdb keeps only in-frame clonotypes and omits some of them. The sample consists of a few hundred thousand clones, around 89% of them appearing once. Sequenced: peripheral blood. The source of these receptors is a man aged 40-49 years with acute or convalescent COVID-19.

V is TRBV6-5 and J is TRBJ1-1; D might be TRBD1 (6 bases). The CDR3 is 14 residues long. CDR1 and CDR2 from the germline V gene are MNHEY and SVGAGI. V lost 2 bases and J 6 bases, leaving 13 bases between the germline ends. CDR3 DNA sequence: TGTGCCAGCAGTTACGAGAGGGGGTCGGCTGAAGCTTTCTTT. It is translated as CASSYERGSAEAFF.

The chain combines TRBV7-6 with TRBJ2-2; 8 bases match TRBD2. Germline V gives CDR1 SGHVS, CDR2 FNYEAQ. J was trimmed by 4 bases and V by 1 base; bases with no gene match: 11. There are 18 residues in the CDR3. CDR3 DNA: TGTGCCAGCAGCTTAGGGTTAGCGGGGCACCCGAGCACCGGGGAGCTGTTTTTT. Encoded protein: CASSLGLAGHPSTGELFF.

This chain links TRBV9 with TRBJ1-2; D perhaps matches TRBD1 (5 bases). The germline V and J ends were trimmed by 4 bases and 6 bases, with 28 bases remaining between them. Germline loops: CDR1 SGDLS, CDR2 YYNGEE. The CDR3 contains 18 residues. The CDR3 coding sequence is TGTGCCAGCAGCTCGGCAGTGGGGCGGTATAAGGGCGATGATGGCTACACCTTC. Its translation: CASSSAVGRYKGDDGYTF.

The rearrangement joins TRBV7-2 to TRBJ2-1; D is perhaps TRBD2 (5 bases). The CDR3 loop spans 15 amino acids. Trimming pared 0 bases from V and 6 bases from J, leaving 12 bases between. The V gene's germline CDR1 is SGHTA and CDR2 FQGNSA. This CDR3 is CASSLAVLGVNEQFF. CDR3 coding DNA: TGTGCCAGCAGCTTAGCGGTGTTGGGAGTCAATGAGCAGTTCTTC.

For the CDR3, the DNA is TGTGCCAGCAGCCAAGTGAAGCGGGGGGGCGAGCAGTTCTTC. Translating it yields CASSQVKRGGEQFF. This sequence joins TRBV4-2 and TRBJ2-1; 10 bases are a match to TRBD2. The CDR3 extends over 14 amino acids. J lost 10 bases, V lost 1 base, and 4 bases had no gene match. Germline CDR1 and CDR2: LGHNA and YNFKEQ.

V usage is TRBV3-1 (or the pseudogene TRBV3-2) and J usage is TRBJ2-3; the match to TRBD2 covers 9 bases. CDR1 is LGHDT and CDR2 is YNNKEL in the germline V gene (reference sequence). Trimming cost V 3 bases and J 0 bases; bases outside gene matches: 4. This CDR3 contains 16 residues. Here the CDR3 reads CASSHQREDSTDTQYF. CDR3 nucleotide sequence: TGTGCCAGCAGCCATCAGCGGGAGGACAGCACAGATACGCAGTATTTT.

The V and J genes are TRBV5-4 and TRBJ1-4; D is uncertain. V lost 4 bases and J lost 7, with 14 bases in between. The CDR3 is 14 residues long. CDR1 is SGHNT, CDR2 YYREEE, per germline (reference sequence). CDR3 sequence: CASSRDGGREKLFF. For the CDR3, the DNA is TGTGCCAGCAGCCGCGACGGAGGTCGTGAAAAACTGTTTTTT.

There are many counts of this clone. The CDR3 nucleotides read TGTGCCAGCAGTCTCACTCCCGGGACAGGGGGCACCGGGGAGCTGTTTTTT. Translation: CASSLTPGTGGTGELFF. The V and J genes are TRBV28 and TRBJ2-2; TRBD1 matches 11 bases. The CDR3 spans 17 residues. V gave up 5 bases and J gave up 4 bases; unmatched junction bases: 9. Germline CDR1 and CDR2: MDHEN and SYDVKM.

The genes are TRBV6-2 or TRBV6-3 and TRBJ1-6; 8 bases fit TRBD1. This CDR3 contains 15 residues. Germline CDR1 and CDR2: MNHEY and SVGEGT. Unmatched junction bases numbered 9, after V lost 5 bases and J lost 9 bases. The CDR3 protein is CASSQDREIFSPLHF. The CDR3 coding sequence is TGTGCCAGCAGTCAGGACAGGGAAATCTTTTCACCCCTCCACTTT.

V usage is TRBV10-2 and J usage is TRBJ2-2, with a possible D match to TRBD1 (6 bases). Germline lookup yields CDR1 WSHSY and CDR2 SAAADI. Between the trimmed V and J ends, which lost 9 bases and 5 bases, there was a span of 16 bases. The CDR3 sequence is 14 residues long. CDR3: CARRWDIDTGELFF. The DNA of the CDR3 is TGCGCCAGACGATGGGACATTGATACCGGGGAGCTGTTTTTT.

The chain couples TRBV12-3 or TRBV12-4 to TRBJ2-3; 7 positions match TRBD1. CDR3 length: 13 residues. V trimming: 4 bases; J trimming: 3 bases; junction bases outside the gene matches: 1. The CDR3 loop reads CASSYRGTDTQYF. The DNA for the CDR3 is TGTGCCAGCAGTTACAGGGGAACAGATACGCAGTATTTT.

V usage is TRBV5-1 and J usage is TRBJ2-2, with a tentative D call TRBD1 (6 bases). The V gene's germline CDR1 is SGHRS and CDR2 YFSETQ. With 0 bases removed from V and 3 bases from J, the gap between germline ends came to 9 bases. This CDR3 has 15 amino acids. The CDR3 protein is CASSLDRVHTGELFF. CDR3 nucleotide sequence: TGCGCCAGCAGCTTGGACAGGGTTCACACCGGGGAGCTGTTTTTT.

The V gene is TRBV14, the J gene TRBJ1-3; the D is unclear. CDR3 length: 14 residues. CDR1 and CDR2 (germline): SGHDN, FVKESK. The ends were cut back, 2 bases at V and 4 bases at J, with 9 bases in the middle. CDR3 nucleotide sequence: TGTGCCAGCAGCCAAACCATCCAGGGAAACACCATATATTTT. This gives the protein CASSQTIQGNTIYF.

CDR3 protein: CASTIQGAKNIQYF. The DNA of the CDR3 is TGTGCCAGTACCATCCAGGGAGCCAAAAACATTCAGTACTTC. J is TRBJ2-4 and V is TRBV19; D is possibly TRBD1 (5 bases). Per the germline V gene, CDR1 is LNHDA and CDR2 is SQIVND (reference sequence). CDR3 size: 14 residues. V was shortened by 7 bases and J by 0 bases, with 10 bases between the two germline ends.

The chain uses TRBV30 and TRBJ2-2; D is perhaps TRBD1 (5 bases). From germline, CDR1 is GTSNPN and CDR2 SVGIG (reference sequence). This CDR3 contains 14 residues. Trimming removed 3 bases at V and 3 bases at J, with 11 bases between. The CDR3 sequence is CAWRRGQDTGELFF. The CDR3 nucleotides are TGTGCCTGGAGAAGGGGCCAAGACACCGGGGAGCTGTTTTTT.

The sample holds one count of this clone. J is TRBJ2-1 and V is TRBV5-6; D not certain. In germline, CDR1 is SGHDT, CDR2 YYEEEE. The CDR3 has 15 amino acids. Trimming cost V 0 bases and J 6 bases, with 13 bases left between them. The CDR3 loop reads CASSLVAIVGNEQFF. The DNA for the CDR3 is TGTGCCAGCAGCTTGGTAGCCATCGTCGGCAATGAGCAGTTCTTC.

The chain uses TRBV5-4 and TRBJ1-4; unclear D gene. The CDR3 extends over 14 amino acids. V lost 1 base and J lost 5, with 9 bases in between. CDR1 is SGHNT and CDR2 is YYREEE in the germline V gene (reference sequence). CDR3 amino acids: CASSLPQENEKLFF. Written as DNA, the CDR3 is TGTGCCAGCAGCTTGCCCCAGGAAAATGAAAAACTGTTTTTT.